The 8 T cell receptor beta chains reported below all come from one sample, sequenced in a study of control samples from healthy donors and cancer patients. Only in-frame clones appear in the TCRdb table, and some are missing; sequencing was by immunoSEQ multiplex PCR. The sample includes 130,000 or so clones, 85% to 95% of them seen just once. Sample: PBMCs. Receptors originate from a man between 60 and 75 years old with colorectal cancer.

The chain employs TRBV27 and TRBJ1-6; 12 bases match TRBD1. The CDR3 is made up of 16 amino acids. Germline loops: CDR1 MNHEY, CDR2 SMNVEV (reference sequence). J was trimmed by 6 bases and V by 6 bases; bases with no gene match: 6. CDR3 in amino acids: CASRGGQGAPNSPLHF. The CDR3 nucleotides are TGTGCCAGCAGGGGGGGACAGGGGGCCCCTAATTCACCCCTCCACTTT.

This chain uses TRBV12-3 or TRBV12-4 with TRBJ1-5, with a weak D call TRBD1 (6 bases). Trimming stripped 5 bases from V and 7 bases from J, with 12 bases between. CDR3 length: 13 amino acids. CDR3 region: CASSPEDRQPQHF. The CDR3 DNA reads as TGTGCCAGCAGTCCCGAAGACAGGCAGCCCCAGCATTTT.

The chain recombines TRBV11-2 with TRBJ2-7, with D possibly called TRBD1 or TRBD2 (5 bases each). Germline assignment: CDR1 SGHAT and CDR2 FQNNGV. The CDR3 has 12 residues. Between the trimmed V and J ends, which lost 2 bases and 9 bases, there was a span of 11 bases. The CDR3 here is CASSLRDHPQYF. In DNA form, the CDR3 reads TGTGCCAGCAGCTTACGGGACCATCCGCAGTACTTC.

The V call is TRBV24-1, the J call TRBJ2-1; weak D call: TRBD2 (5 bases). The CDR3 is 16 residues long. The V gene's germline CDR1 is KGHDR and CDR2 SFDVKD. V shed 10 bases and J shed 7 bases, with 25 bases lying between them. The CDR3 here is CATPRKTRGAQNEQFF. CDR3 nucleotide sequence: TGTGCCACTCCCCGTAAGACCCGGGGAGCCCAAAATGAGCAGTTCTTC.

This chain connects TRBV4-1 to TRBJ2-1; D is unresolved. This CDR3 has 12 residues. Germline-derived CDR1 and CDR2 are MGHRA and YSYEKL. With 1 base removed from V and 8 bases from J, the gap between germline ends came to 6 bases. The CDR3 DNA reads TGCGCCAGCAGCCAAGGAAGGCATGAGCAGTTCTTC. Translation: CASSQGRHEQFF.

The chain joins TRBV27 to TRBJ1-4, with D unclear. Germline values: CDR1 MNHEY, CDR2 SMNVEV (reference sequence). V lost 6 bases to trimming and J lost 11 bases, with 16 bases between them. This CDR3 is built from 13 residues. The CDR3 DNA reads TGTGCCAGCAGGGCCCTCGGAGTTTGGAAACTGTTTTTT. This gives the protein CASRALGVWKLFF.

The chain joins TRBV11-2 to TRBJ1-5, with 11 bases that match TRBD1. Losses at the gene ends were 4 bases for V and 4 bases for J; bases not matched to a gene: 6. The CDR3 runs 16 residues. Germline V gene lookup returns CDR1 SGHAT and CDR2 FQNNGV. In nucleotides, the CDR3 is TGTGCCAGCAGCTCCCAAGGGACAGGGGGGAATCAGCCCCAGCATTTT. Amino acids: CASSSQGTGGNQPQHF. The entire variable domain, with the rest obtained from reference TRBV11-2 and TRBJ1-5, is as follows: EAGVAQSPRYKIIEKRQSVAFWCNPISGHATLYWYQQILGQGPKLLIQFQNNGVVDDSQLPKDRFSAERLKGVDSTLKIQPAKLEDSAVYLCASSSQGTGGNQPQHFGDGTRLSIL.

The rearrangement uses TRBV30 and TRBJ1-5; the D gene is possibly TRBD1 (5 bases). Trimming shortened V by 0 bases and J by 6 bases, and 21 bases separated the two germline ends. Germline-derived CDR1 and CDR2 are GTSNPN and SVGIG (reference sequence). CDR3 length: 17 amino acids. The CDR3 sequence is CAWSVIPHRGEGQPQHF. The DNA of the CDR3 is TGTGCCTGGAGTGTGATCCCCCACAGAGGGGAGGGTCAGCCCCAGCATTTT.